This entry is about one T cell receptor (beta chain). The data belong to a study of T cells in Graves' hyperthyroidism and ophthalmopathy. Amplification of TCR beta CDR3 regions was performed using RNA transcripts as template. A first-round RT-PCR of the TCR CDR3 used the HTBI primer set. TCRdb redid the calling of the multiplex PCR reads with MiXCR, one entry per CDR3 protein. The sample consists of 350,000 or so distinct CDR3 sequences, over 15% of them appearing once. V lost 7 bases to trimming and J lost 2 bases, with 14 bases between them. CDR1 is MNHEY and CDR2 is SVGEGT in the germline V gene. This CDR3 has 14 residues.

The sequence came from a woman aged 40 to 55 with Graves' ophthalmopathy. V is TRBV6-2 or TRBV6-3 and J is TRBJ1-2, with D tentatively TRBD1 (5 bases). Source material: blood. CDR3 loop: CASIRFRVNYGYTF. DNA of the CDR3: TGTGCCAGCATCAGGTTCAGGGTGAACTATGGCTACACCTTC.